This record concerns one T cell receptor (beta chain) sequence. This sample was taken from a study of shared clonotypes between healthy human individuals. Unmatched junction bases numbered 11, after V lost 4 bases and J lost 5 bases. This CDR3 region has 17 residues. The germline V gene encodes CDR1 MNHNS and CDR2 SASEGT. Sequencing used immunoSEQ multiplex PCR; TCRdb keeps in-frame clones, though not all of them. This table has 1,400,000 or so clones, less than 99% appearing once. The J gene is TRBJ2-7, the V gene TRBV6-1; TRBD2 matches at 13 bases. The sequencing sample was made of naive CD4+ T cells sorted from blood. The subset is: CD45RA+ positively selected. This receptor was taken from a man aged 30-40 years in good health. The CDR3 loop is CASSADSLAGGLHEQYF. Here the CDR3 DNA reads TGTGCCAGCAGTGCGGACTCACTAGCGGGAGGGCTCCACGAGCAGTACTTC.